This T cell receptor beta chain came from a study of T cell responses to AZD1222 COVID-19 vaccine. Points from the study as a whole: Spike-wide coverage was observed for vaccine-associated CD4 TCRs, with dominant responses at 160-218 and 743-854. Receipt of two AZD1222 doses was followed by a rise in Spike-specific TCR breadth and depth. None of the repertoires were sampled until the peak T cell response had passed. A mostly white British donor set with more females was recruited, and clonal diversity was possibly underestimated.

J was trimmed by 1 base and V by 5 bases; bases with no gene match: 8. Looked up from germline, CDR1 is LNHDA and CDR2 is SQIVND (reference sequence). The CDR3 runs 15 residues. As to this clone: Its antigen is not identified.

The method was immunoSEQ multiplex PCR; TCRdb's version includes in-frame clones alone and lacks a portion of them. The repertoire has around 100,000 clones, 70% to 90% of them found once; the top ten carry less than 20%. V gene TRBV19 combines with J gene TRBJ2-7; 7 bases match TRBD1. The source material was peripheral blood, sampled on day 0 of AZD1222 vaccination. This receptor was obtained from an adult in good health. The CDR3 DNA reads as TGTGCCAGTAGTCTTAAGCCGGGACAGTCCTACGAGCAGTACTTC. It encodes CASSLKPGQSYEQYF.